The sequence of this T cell receptor (beta chain) was determined in a study of identical twins. This clonotype was counted only a few times. In TCRdb, the 5' RACE reads were re-called with MiXCR into one record per CDR3 protein. The data show 1.5 million to 2 million distinct CDR3 sequences, under 35% seen once. V lost 5 bases and J 5 bases, leaving 13 bases between the germline ends. Germline V CDR1 and CDR2: MDHEN, SYDVKM. CDR3 length equals 14 residues. Sequenced: cord blood. The clonotype was recovered from a newborn girl in good health. The chain is built from TRBV28 and TRBJ2-1, with a weak D call TRBD2 (5 bases). CDR3: CASSELDGHNEQFF. The DNA of the CDR3 is TGTGCCAGCAGTGAACTAGACGGCCACAATGAGCAGTTCTTC.